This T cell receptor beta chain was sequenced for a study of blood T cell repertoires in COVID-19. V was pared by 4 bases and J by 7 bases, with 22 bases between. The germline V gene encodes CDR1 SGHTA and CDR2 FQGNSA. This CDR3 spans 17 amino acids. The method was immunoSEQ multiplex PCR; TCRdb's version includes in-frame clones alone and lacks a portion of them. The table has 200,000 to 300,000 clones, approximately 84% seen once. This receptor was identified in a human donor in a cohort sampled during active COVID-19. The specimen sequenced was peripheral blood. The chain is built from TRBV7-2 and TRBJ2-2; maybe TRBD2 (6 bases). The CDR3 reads CASSYRPGTQSDGELFF. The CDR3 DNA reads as TGTGCCAGCAGCTATAGACCCGGGACTCAGTCCGACGGGGAGCTGTTTTTT.